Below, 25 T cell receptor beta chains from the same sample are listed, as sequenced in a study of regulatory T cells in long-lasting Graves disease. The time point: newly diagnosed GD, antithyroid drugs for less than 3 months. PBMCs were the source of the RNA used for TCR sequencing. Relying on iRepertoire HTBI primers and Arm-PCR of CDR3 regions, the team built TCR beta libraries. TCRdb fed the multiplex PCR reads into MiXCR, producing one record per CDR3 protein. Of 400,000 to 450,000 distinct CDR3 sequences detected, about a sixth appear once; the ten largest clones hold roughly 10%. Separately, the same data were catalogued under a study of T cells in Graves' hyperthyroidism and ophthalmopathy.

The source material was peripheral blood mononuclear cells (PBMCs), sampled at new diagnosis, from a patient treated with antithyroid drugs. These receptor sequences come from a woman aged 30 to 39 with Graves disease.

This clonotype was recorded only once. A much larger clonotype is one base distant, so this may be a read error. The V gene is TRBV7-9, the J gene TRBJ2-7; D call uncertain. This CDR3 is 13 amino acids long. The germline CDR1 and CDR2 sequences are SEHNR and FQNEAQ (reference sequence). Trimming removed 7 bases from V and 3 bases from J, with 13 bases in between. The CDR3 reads CASNGYADYEQYF. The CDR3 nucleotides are TGTGCCAGCAACGGGTACGCGGACTACGAGCAGTACTTC.

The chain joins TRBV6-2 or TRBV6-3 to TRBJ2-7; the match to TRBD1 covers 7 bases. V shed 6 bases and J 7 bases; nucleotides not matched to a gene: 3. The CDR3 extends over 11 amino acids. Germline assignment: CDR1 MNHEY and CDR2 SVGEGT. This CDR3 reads CASRTGAEQYF. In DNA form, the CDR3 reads TGTGCCAGCAGAACAGGGGCGGAGCAGTACTTC.

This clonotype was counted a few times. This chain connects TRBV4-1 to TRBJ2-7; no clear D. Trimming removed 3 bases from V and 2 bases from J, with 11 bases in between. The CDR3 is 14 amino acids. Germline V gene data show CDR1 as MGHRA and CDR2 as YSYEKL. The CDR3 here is CASSQGRVTYEQYF. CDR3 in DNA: TGCGCCAGCAGCCAGGGAAGGGTAACCTACGAGCAGTACTTC.

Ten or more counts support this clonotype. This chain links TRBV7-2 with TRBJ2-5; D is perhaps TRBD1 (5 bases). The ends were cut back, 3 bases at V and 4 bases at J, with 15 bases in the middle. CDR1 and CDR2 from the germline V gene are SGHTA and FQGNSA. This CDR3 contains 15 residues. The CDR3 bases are TGTGCCAGCAGCTTCTCGCCCTACAGGAGAGAGACCCAGTACTTC. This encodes CASSFSPYRRETQYF.

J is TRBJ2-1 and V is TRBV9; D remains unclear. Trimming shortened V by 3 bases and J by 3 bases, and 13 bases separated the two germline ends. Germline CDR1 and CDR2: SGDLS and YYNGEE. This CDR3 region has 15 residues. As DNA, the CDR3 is TGTGCCAGCAGCGAGGACCCCAGCTTCTACAATGAGCAGTTCTTC. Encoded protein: CASSEDPSFYNEQFF.

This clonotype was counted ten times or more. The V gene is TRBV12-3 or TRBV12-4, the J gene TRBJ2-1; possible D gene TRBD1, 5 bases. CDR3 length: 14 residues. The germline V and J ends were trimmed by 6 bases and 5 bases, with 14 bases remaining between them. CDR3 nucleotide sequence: TGTGCCAGCAGCCCTAGGCAGGGCAACAATGAGCAGTTCTTC. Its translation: CASSPRQGNNEQFF.

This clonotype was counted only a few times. CDR3 loop: CATSLSPPYEQYF. The CDR3 region has the DNA TGTGCCACCAGCCTGTCTCCCCCCTACGAGCAGTACTTC. The chain uses TRBV15 and TRBJ2-7; D remains ambiguous. Trimming cost V 5 bases and J 2 bases, with 10 bases left between them. The CDR3 is made up of 13 amino acids. CDR1 and CDR2 from the germline V gene are LNHNV and YYDKDF (reference sequence).

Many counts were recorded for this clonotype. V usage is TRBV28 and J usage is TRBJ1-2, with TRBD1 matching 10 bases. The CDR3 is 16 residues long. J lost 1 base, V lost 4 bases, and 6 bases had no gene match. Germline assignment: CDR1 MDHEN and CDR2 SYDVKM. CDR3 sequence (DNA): TGTGCCAGCAGTTCCGGGACAGGGGACTTTAACTATGGCTACACCTTC. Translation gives CASSSGTGDFNYGYTF.

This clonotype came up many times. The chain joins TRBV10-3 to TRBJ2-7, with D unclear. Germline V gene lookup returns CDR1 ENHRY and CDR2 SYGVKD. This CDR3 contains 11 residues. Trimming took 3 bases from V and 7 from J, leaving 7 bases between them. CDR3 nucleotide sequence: TGTGCCATCAGTGACTACCGGGAGCAGTACTTC. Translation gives CAISDYREQYF.

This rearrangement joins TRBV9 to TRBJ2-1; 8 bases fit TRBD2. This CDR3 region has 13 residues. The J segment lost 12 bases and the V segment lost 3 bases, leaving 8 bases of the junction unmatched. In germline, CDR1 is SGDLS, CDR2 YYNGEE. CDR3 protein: CASSETSAIRQFF. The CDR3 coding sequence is TGTGCCAGCAGCGAGACTAGCGCGATCAGGCAGTTCTTC.

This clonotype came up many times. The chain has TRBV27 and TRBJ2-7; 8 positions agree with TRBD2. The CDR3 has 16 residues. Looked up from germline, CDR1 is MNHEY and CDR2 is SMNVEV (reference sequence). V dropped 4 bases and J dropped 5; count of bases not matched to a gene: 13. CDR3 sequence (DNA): TGTGCCAGCAGTTCCCAAATGACTAGCGTGTTCGACGAGCAGTACTTC. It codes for CASSSQMTSVFDEQYF.

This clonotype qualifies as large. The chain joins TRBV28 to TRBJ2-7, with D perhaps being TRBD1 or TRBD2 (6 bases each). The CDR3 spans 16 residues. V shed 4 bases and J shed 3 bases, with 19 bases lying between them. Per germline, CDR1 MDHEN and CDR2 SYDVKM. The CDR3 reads CASSSRIRGGIYEQYF. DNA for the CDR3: TGTGCCAGCAGTTCGCGCATCAGGGGAGGAATCTACGAGCAGTACTTC. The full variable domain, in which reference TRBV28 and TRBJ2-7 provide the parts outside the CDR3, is DVKVTQSSRYLVKRTGEKVFLECVQDMDHENMFWYRQDPGLGLRLIYFSYDVKMKEKGDIPEGYSVSREKKERFSLILESASTNQTSMYLCASSSRIRGGIYEQYFGPGTRLTVT.

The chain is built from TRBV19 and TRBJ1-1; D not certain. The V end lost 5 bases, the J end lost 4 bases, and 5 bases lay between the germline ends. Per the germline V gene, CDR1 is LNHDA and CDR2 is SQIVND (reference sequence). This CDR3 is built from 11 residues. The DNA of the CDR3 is TGTGCCAGTAGTGCTGCCACTGAAGCTTTCTTT. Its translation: CASSAATEAFF.

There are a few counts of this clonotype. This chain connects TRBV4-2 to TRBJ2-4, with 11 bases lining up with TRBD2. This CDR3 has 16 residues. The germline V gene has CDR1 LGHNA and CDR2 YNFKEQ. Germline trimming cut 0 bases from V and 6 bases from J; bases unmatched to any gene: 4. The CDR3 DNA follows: TGTGCCAGCAGCCAAGAGCTCACTAGCGGGGGAAACATTCAGTACTTC. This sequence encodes CASSQELTSGGNIQYF.

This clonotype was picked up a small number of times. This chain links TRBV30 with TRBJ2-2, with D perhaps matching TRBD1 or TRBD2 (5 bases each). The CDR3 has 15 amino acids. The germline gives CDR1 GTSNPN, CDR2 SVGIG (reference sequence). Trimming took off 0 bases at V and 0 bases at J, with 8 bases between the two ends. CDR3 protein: CAWSVGGTNTGELFF. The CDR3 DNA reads TGTGCCTGGAGTGTTGGGGGTACGAACACCGGGGAGCTGTTTTTT.

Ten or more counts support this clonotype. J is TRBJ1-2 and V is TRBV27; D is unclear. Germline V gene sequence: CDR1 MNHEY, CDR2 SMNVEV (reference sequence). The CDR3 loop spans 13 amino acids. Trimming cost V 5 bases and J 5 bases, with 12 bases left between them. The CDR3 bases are TGTGCCAGCAGTCCCCGGGCCCTTTATGGCTACACCTTC. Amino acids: CASSPRALYGYTF.

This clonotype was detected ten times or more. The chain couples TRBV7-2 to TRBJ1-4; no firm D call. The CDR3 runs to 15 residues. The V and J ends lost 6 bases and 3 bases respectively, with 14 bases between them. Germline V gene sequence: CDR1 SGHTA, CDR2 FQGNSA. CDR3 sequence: CASSTRMAANEKLFF. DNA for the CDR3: TGTGCCAGCAGTACCAGAATGGCGGCTAATGAAAAACTGTTTTTT.

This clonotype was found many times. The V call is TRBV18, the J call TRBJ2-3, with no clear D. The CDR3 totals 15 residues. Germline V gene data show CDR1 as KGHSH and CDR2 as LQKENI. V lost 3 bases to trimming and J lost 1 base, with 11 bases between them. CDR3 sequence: CASSPKPVGTDTQYF. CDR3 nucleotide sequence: TGTGCCAGCTCACCTAAACCCGTCGGCACAGATACGCAGTATTTT.

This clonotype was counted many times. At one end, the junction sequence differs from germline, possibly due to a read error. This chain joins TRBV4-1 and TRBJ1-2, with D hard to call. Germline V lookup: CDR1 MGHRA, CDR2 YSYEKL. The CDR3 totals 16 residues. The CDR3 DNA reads TGTGCCAGCAGCCAAGATAATATTCCGTCAGTCTATGGCTACACCTTC. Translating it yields CASSQDNIPSVYGYTF.

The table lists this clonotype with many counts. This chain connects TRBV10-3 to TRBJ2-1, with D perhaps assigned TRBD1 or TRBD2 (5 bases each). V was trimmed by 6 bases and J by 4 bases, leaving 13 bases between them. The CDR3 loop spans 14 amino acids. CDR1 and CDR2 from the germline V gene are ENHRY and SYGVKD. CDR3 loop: CAIRSEGTYNEQFF. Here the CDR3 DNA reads TGTGCCATCAGGAGTGAAGGGACGTACAATGAGCAGTTCTTC.

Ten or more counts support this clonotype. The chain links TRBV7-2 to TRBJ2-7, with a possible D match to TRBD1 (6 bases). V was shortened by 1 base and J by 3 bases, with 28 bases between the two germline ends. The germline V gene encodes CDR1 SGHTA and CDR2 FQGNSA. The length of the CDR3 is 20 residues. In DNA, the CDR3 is TGTGCCAGCAGCTTAGGCTGGATGGGACAATGGAAGGGGAATCTCTACGAGCAGTACTTC. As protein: CASSLGWMGQWKGNLYEQYF.

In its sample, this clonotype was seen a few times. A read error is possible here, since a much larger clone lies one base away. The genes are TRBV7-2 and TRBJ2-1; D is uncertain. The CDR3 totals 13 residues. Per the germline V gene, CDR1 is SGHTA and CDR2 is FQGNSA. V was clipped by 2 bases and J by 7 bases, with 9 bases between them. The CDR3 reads CASSLIPRNEQFF. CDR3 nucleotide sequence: TGTGCCAGCAGCTTAATTCCGAGAAATGAGCAGTTCTTC.

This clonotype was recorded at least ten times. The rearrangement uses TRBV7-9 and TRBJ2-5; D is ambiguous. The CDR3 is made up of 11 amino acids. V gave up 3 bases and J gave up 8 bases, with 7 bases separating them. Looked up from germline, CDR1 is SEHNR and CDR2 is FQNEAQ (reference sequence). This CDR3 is CASSFFVTQYF. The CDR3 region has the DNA TGTGCCAGCAGCTTTTTCGTAACCCAGTACTTC. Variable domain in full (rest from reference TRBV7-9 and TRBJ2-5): DTGVSQNPRHKITKRGQNVTFRCDPISEHNRLYWYRQTLGQGPEFLTYFQNEAQLEKSRLLSDRFSAERPKGSFSTLEIQRTEQGDSAMYLCASSFFVTQYFGPGTRLLVL.

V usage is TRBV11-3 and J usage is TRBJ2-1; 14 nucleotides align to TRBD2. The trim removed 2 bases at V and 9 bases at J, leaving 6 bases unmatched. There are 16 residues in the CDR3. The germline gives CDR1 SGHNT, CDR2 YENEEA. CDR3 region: CASSLSGTSGSSEQFF. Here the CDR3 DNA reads TGTGCCAGCAGCTTATCCGGGACTAGCGGGAGCAGTGAGCAGTTCTTC. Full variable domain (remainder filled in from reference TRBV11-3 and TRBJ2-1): EAGVVQSPRYKIIEKKQPVAFWCNPISGHNTLYWYLQNLGQGPELLIRYENEEAVDDSQLPKDRFSAERLKGVDSTLKIQPAELGDSAVYLCASSLSGTSGSSEQFFGPGTRLTVL.

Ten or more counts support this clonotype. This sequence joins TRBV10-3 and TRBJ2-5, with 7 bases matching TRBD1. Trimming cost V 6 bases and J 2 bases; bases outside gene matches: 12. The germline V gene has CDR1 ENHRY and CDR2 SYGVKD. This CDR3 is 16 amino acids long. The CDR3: CAISDIRDRGQETQYF. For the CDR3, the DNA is TGTGCCATCAGCGATATCCGGGACAGAGGACAAGAGACCCAGTACTTC.